The 31 T cell receptor beta chains below all came from one sample that was sequenced in a study of T-cell memory formation after mild COVID-19. TCRdb processed the 5' RACE reads anew with MiXCR; each CDR3 protein has one entry. Among hundreds of thousands of distinct CDR3 sequences listed, approximately 16% were seen once. The sample taken for sequencing was PBMCs or a T cell subset sorted from them (not recorded which). The receptors stem from a man between 18 and 35 years old who had mild COVID-19 (a few samples of this study predate the infection). Cell type and time point are not known.

The chain combines TRBV3-1 with TRBJ2-1, with 8 bases matching TRBD2. After removal of 4 bases from V and 6 bases from J, the junction contained 8 bases not matched to a gene. The germline V gene has CDR1 LGHDT and CDR2 YNNKEL (reference sequence). This CDR3 spans 15 amino acids. CDR3 sequence: CASSRRTSPGNEQFF. The CDR3 DNA reads as TGTGCCAGCAGCCGCCGGACTAGCCCGGGCAATGAGCAGTTCTTC.

This chain connects TRBV3-1 to TRBJ1-1; TRBD1 matches 7 bases. The CDR3 consists of 13 residues. Per germline, CDR1 LGHDT and CDR2 YNNKEL (reference sequence). The V segment lost 4 bases and the J segment 7 bases; nucleotides outside the gene matches: 6. CDR3 loop: CASSLDRVGEAFF. In DNA form, the CDR3 reads TGTGCCAGCAGCCTAGACAGGGTGGGTGAAGCTTTCTTT. Using reference TRBV3-1 and TRBJ1-1 for the parts outside the CDR3, the full variable domain is DTAVSQTPKYLVTQMGNDKSIKCEQNLGHDTMYWYKQDSKKFLKIMFSYNNKELIINETVPNRFSPKSPDKAHLNLHINSLELGDSAVYFCASSLDRVGEAFFGQGTRLTVV.

This clonotype was seen more than once but under ten times. J is TRBJ2-1 and V is TRBV20-1, with TRBD2 matching over 7 bases. Germline lookup yields CDR1 DFQATT and CDR2 SNEGSKA (reference sequence). CDR3 length: 13 amino acids. V shed 5 bases, J shed 8 bases, and the junction held 9 bases outside the gene matches. CDR3 in DNA: TGCAGTGCTCCGATGGGGGGGACGGATGAGCAGTTCTTC. Protein product: CSAPMGGTDEQFF.

This clonotype has a count of ten or more. The genes are TRBV5-1 and TRBJ2-5, with 9 bases lining up with TRBD1. The J segment lost 5 bases and the V segment lost 4 bases, leaving 3 bases of the junction unmatched. The CDR3 is 13 residues long. Germline values: CDR1 SGHRS, CDR2 YFSETQ. The DNA for the CDR3 is TGCGCCAGCAGCCCCGGGACAGGGGAGACCCAGTACTTC. Encoded protein: CASSPGTGETQYF.

The chain carries TRBV5-4 and TRBJ2-7; a possible D gene is TRBD1 (6 bases). Germline lookup yields CDR1 SGHNT and CDR2 YYREEE (reference sequence). Deletions cut 4 bases from V and 6 bases from J, with 20 bases between. This CDR3 is built from 15 residues. Here the CDR3 DNA reads TGTGCCAGCAGCCTGGGGGCGACGAATCCCGGCGAGCAGTACTTC. Its protein product is CASSLGATNPGEQYF.

The V gene is TRBV7-9, the J gene TRBJ2-3; D not certain. Germline CDR1 is SEHNR and CDR2 is FQNEAQ (reference sequence). This CDR3 is built from 17 residues. V was pared by 4 bases and J by 0 bases, with 17 bases between. This CDR3 is CASSYPPGSLSTDTQYF. The CDR3 DNA is TGTGCCAGCAGCTACCCACCGGGCTCTCTCAGCACAGATACGCAGTATTTT.

This clonotype was recorded many times. CDR3 in amino acids: CASSRSGVETQYF. The CDR3 DNA reads as TGTGCCAGCAGCCGTAGCGGGGTGGAGACCCAGTACTTC. The J gene is TRBJ2-5, the V gene TRBV11-2; 8 bases map to TRBD2. Germline V CDR1 and CDR2: SGHAT, FQNNGV. With V trimmed by 5 bases and J by 5 bases, 4 bases remained unmatched. This CDR3 has 13 amino acids.

Only a few counts were recorded for this clonotype. The chain has TRBV5-1 and TRBJ2-1; 9 positions agree with TRBD2. The CDR3 has 14 residues. Germline-derived CDR1 and CDR2 are SGHRS and YFSETQ. The V segment lost 2 bases and the J segment 8 bases; nucleotides outside the gene matches: 5. The DNA of the CDR3 is TGCGCCAGCAGCTTCCTCGGCGGGGGGGATGAGCAGTTCTTC. This gives the protein CASSFLGGGDEQFF.

CDR3 protein: CASSFTRGDEQFF. In nucleotides, the CDR3 is TGTGCCAGCAGTTTTACGAGGGGGGATGAGCAGTTCTTC. The rearrangement uses TRBV12-3 or TRBV12-4 and TRBJ2-1; D may correspond to TRBD1 or TRBD2 (6 bases each). The CDR3 runs to 13 residues. Trimming left V 3 bases short and J 8 bases short, with 11 bases between.

The chain links TRBV20-1 to TRBJ2-7; the D is unclear. CDR1 DFQATT and CDR2 SNEGSKA come from the germline V gene (reference sequence). The V end was cut by 6 bases, the J end by 6 bases, with 15 bases between. The CDR3 is made up of 12 amino acids. The CDR3 DNA reads as TGCAGTGCCCGAGGACCCGCTGGCGAGCAGTACTTC. Protein: CSARGPAGEQYF.

The rearrangement links TRBV20-1 to TRBJ2-7, with D possibly being TRBD2 (5 bases). Deletions cut 3 bases from V and 5 bases from J, with 8 bases between. The CDR3 is made up of 11 amino acids. CDR1 is DFQATT, CDR2 SNEGSKA, per germline (reference sequence). The CDR3 here is CSARYGDEQYF. The CDR3, as DNA: TGCAGTGCTAGGTACGGGGACGAGCAGTACTTC.

The rearrangement joins TRBV7-3 to TRBJ1-1, with D tentatively TRBD1 (6 bases). The CDR3 runs 13 residues. Germline values: CDR1 SGHTA, CDR2 FQGTGA. Trimming shortened V by 6 bases and J by 4 bases, and 12 bases separated the two germline ends. Written as DNA, the CDR3 is TGTGCCAGCAGAGGGGGGGGTGGCACTGAAGCTTTCTTT. Its protein is CASRGGGGTEAFF.

The CDR3 DNA sequence: TGTGCCAGCAGCCGAGGACAGCTTGGCGCTCAGCCCCAGCATTTT. Translation gives CASSRGQLGAQPQHF. The chain has TRBV7-2 and TRBJ1-5, with D perhaps matching TRBD1 (6 bases). The ends were cut back, 5 bases at V and 6 bases at J, with 17 bases in the middle. This CDR3 contains 15 residues. Looked up from germline, CDR1 is SGHTA and CDR2 is FQGNSA.

This clonotype was observed a few times. The J gene is TRBJ2-1, the V gene TRBV5-6; no reliable D call. V lost 4 bases, J lost 10 bases, and 12 bases lay in between. CDR3 length equals 12 residues. Germline CDR1 is SGHDT and CDR2 is YYEEEE. The CDR3 DNA reads TGTGCCAGCAGCGCGGTACTCGCCGAGCAGTTCTTC. It yields the protein CASSAVLAEQFF.

The rearrangement uses TRBV7-9 and TRBJ1-2; possible D gene TRBD1, 5 bases. Germline CDR1 reads SEHNR; CDR2 reads FQNEAQ (reference sequence). CDR3 length equals 13 residues. The germline V and J ends were trimmed by 6 bases and 8 bases, with 16 bases remaining between them. CDR3 sequence (DNA): TGTGCCAGCAGGCCCGAAGGGGAGGTCGGCTACACCTTC. Translation gives CASRPEGEVGYTF.

In its sample, this clonotype was seen a few times. This chain connects TRBV25-1 to TRBJ1-1; D gene uncertain. Germline V lookup: CDR1 MGHDK, CDR2 SYGVNS. The V end was cut by 10 bases, the J end by 1 base, with 10 bases between. The CDR3 is 12 amino acids. CDR3 sequence: CATLYGNTEAFF. DNA of the CDR3: TGTGCCACACTATACGGGAACACTGAAGCTTTCTTT.

This clonotype has only a few counts. The V and J genes are TRBV20-1 and TRBJ2-7; unclear D gene. Trimming stripped 3 bases from V and 7 bases from J, with 13 bases between. This CDR3 has 12 residues. The V gene's germline CDR1 is DFQATT and CDR2 SNEGSKA (reference sequence). The CDR3 spells CSASYTDLEQYF. The CDR3 DNA is TGCAGTGCTAGTTACACAGATCTTGAGCAGTACTTC.

The gene calls are TRBV4-3 and TRBJ1-1; D is ambiguous. The V gene lost 4 bases and the J gene lost 10 bases, with 22 bases spanning the gap. From germline, CDR1 is LGHNA and CDR2 YSLEER. The CDR3 is 15 amino acids. CDR3 DNA: TGCGCCAGCAGCCGGAATACCGGGAAAAGGGCTGGAGCTTTCTTT. It is translated as CASSRNTGKRAGAFF.

There are many counts of this clonotype. The V call is TRBV6-5, the J call TRBJ2-3; 9 bases agree with TRBD1. From germline, CDR1 is MNHEY and CDR2 SVGAGI. V was clipped by 6 bases and J by 3 bases; unmatched bases: 7. There are 15 residues in the CDR3. CDR3 DNA sequence: TGTGCCAGCAGATCGGACAGGGGTAGGACAGATACGCAGTATTTT. Protein: CASRSDRGRTDTQYF.

This chain connects TRBV4-2 to TRBJ2-5, with 9 bases fitting TRBD1. The CDR3 runs to 16 residues. With 1 base clipped from V and 5 bases from J, the junction kept 8 bases outside the gene matches. Germline-derived CDR1 and CDR2 are LGHNA and YNFKEQ. The CDR3 DNA reads TGTGCCAGCAGCCAAGGGGACAGGGTTGGGATGGAGACCCAGTACTTC. It codes for CASSQGDRVGMETQYF.

In DNA form, the CDR3 reads TGTGCCAGTTCGAGACAGGGGAAGACTGAAGCTTTCTTT. This sequence encodes CASSRQGKTEAFF. V and J are TRBV2 and TRBJ1-1; TRBD1 matches at 8 bases. J lost 5 bases, V lost 9 bases, and 8 bases had no gene match. In germline, CDR1 is SNHLY, CDR2 FYNNEI. The CDR3 loop spans 13 amino acids. The full variable domain, with the rest looked up from reference TRBV2 and TRBJ1-1, is EPEVTQTPSHQVTQMGQEVILRCVPISNHLYFYWYRQILGQKVEFLVSFYNNEISEKSEIFDDQFSVERPDGSNFTLKIRSTKLEDSAMYFCASSRQGKTEAFFGQGTRLTVV.

The genes are TRBV25-1 and TRBJ2-2; D is unresolved. From germline, CDR1 is MGHDK and CDR2 SYGVNS. The CDR3 spans 15 residues. V lost 3 bases to trimming and J lost 4 bases, with 12 bases between them. The CDR3 region is CASSDLLSVTGELFF. Written as DNA, the CDR3 is TGTGCCAGCAGTGATTTGTTGAGTGTCACCGGGGAGCTGTTTTTT.

This chain connects TRBV4-3 to TRBJ2-2, with D possibly TRBD1 on 5 matching bases. V lost 4 bases, J lost 0 bases, and 18 bases lay in between. The CDR3 is 18 residues long. Germline V gene sequence: CDR1 LGHNA, CDR2 YSLEER. Here the CDR3 reads CASSRIELGHSNTGELFF. The CDR3 DNA sequence: TGCGCCAGCAGCCGCATAGAACTCGGACACTCGAACACCGGGGAGCTGTTTTTT.

V usage is TRBV6-5 and J usage is TRBJ1-6; 8 bases match TRBD1. The germline CDR1 and CDR2 sequences are MNHEY and SVGAGI. Trimming at V came to 6 bases and at J to 11 bases, leaving 6 bases not matched to a gene. The CDR3 runs to 13 residues. The CDR3 coding sequence is TGTGCCAGCAGCCGACAGGGGAGGCCACCCCTCCACTTT. It yields the protein CASSRQGRPPLHF.

This clonotype has more than one count but fewer than ten. The V and J genes are TRBV7-3 and TRBJ2-3; TRBD1 might be the D (5 bases). In germline, CDR1 is SGHTA, CDR2 FQGTGA. The CDR3 runs 14 residues. Trimming took off 5 bases at V and 6 bases at J, with 15 bases between the two ends. The CDR3 DNA is TGTGCCAGCAGCCCTTCTGGGGCAGGCGATACGCAGTATTTT. Translating gives CASSPSGAGDTQYF.

The CDR3 sequence is CASRRTVNTEAFF. The CDR3, as DNA: TGCGCCAGCAGGCGGACAGTGAACACTGAAGCTTTCTTT. This chain uses TRBV4-3 with TRBJ1-1, with a weak D call TRBD1 (6 bases). V was clipped by 6 bases and J by 0 bases, with 8 bases between them. The length of the CDR3 is 13 residues. Germline values: CDR1 LGHNA, CDR2 YSLEER.

This chain links TRBV9 with TRBJ2-7; 10 positions match TRBD2. The CDR3 contains 17 residues. The V gene end was trimmed by 6 bases and the J gene end by 3 bases; junction bases not matched to a gene: 15. Germline V lookup: CDR1 SGDLS, CDR2 YYNGEE. CDR3 in DNA: TGTGCCAGCACGCCGGGAGGTAGCGGGGGGCCTTTCTACGAGCAGTACTTC. As protein: CASTPGGSGGPFYEQYF. The full variable domain, its missing parts supplied by reference TRBV9 and TRBJ2-7, is DSGVTQTPKHLITATGQRVTLRCSPRSGDLSVYWYQQSLDQGLQFLIQYYNGEERAKGNILERFSAQQFPDLHSELNLSSLELGDSALYFCASTPGGSGGPFYEQYFGPGTRLTVT.

The sample holds a few counts of this clonotype. The chain links TRBV29-1 to TRBJ2-3; tentative D call: TRBD2 (6 bases). Per germline, CDR1 SQVTM and CDR2 ANQGSEA. The CDR3 length is 13 residues. The V gene lost 4 bases and the J gene lost 1 base, with 9 bases spanning the gap. CDR3 DNA sequence: TGCAGCGTTGGTTGGGGGGGCACAGATACGCAGTATTTT. Encoded protein: CSVGWGGTDTQYF.

The rearrangement links TRBV7-3 to TRBJ2-2; 11 bases agree with TRBD2. The length of the CDR3 is 17 residues. The germline gives CDR1 SGHTA, CDR2 FQGTGA. The trim removed 2 bases at V and 6 bases at J, leaving 8 bases unmatched. As DNA, the CDR3 is TGTGCCAGCAGCTTATCGATACTAGCGGGGGCCTCCGGGGAGCTGTTTTTT. Its protein product is CASSLSILAGASGELFF.

This clonotype was picked up a small number of times. This chain uses TRBV7-3 with TRBJ1-1, with no clear D. V was trimmed by 0 bases and J by 4 bases, leaving 15 bases between them. Germline assignment: CDR1 SGHTA and CDR2 FQGTGA. This CDR3 is 16 amino acids long. DNA for the CDR3: TGTGCCAGCAGCTTAACTGGTGGCACCCTGGCCACTGAAGCTTTCTTT. Protein sequence: CASSLTGGTLATEAFF.

The chain employs TRBV6-6 and TRBJ2-7, with 7 bases matching TRBD2. The V segment lost 10 bases and the J segment 2 bases; nucleotides outside the gene matches: 5. The CDR3 consists of 12 residues. Germline CDR1 and CDR2: MNHNY and SVGAGI (reference sequence). The CDR3 DNA reads as TGTGCCATAAGGGCGGGGGCCTACGAGCAGTACTTC. Translating gives CAIRAGAYEQYF.